The source of this TCR beta chain is a study of Ad26.COV2.S vaccination and SARS-CoV-2 variants. Study summary: The study gave Ad26.COV2.S intramuscularly, once or twice 56 days apart.

This clone was found a few times. The treatment is: roughly 20 received Ad26.COV2.S at low or high dose, single or two shots; a few received placebo; per-sample allocation not given. All samples were drawn on day 63, counting from the first vaccine or placebo injection. This Boston cohort included adults aged 18-55 years. V was pared by 10 bases and J by 1 base, with 10 bases between. The germline V gene has CDR1 SGHTA and CDR2 FQGNSA. CDR3 size: 12 residues. Profiled with immunoSEQ multiplex PCR; TCRdb holds only in-frame clones, not every one. This sample has 300,000 to 400,000 clones; about 89% occur once, and the top ten carry around 5.3%.

This chain connects TRBV7-2 to TRBJ1-1; no definite D call. This sequence was found in a person aged 18-65 years who received the Ad26.COV2.S COVID-19 vaccine or a placebo. Here the sequenced sample was peripheral blood, taken in a trial of Ad26.COV2.S vaccine versus placebo. In DNA, the CDR3 is TGTGCCATCAACGCGCCGAACACTGAAGCTTTCTTT. Translating it yields CAINAPNTEAFF. Looking up the rest from reference TRBV7-2 and TRBJ1-1 gives the full variable domain: GAGVSQSPSNKVTEKGKDVELRCDPISGHTALYWYRQSLGQGLEFLIYFQGNSAPDKSGLPSDRFSAERTGGSVSTLTIQRTQQEDSAVYLCAINAPNTEAFFGQGTRLTVV.